This paragraph covers one T cell receptor (beta chain) sequence. Its antigen remains unknown. The data stem from a study of T cell responses to AZD1222 COVID-19 vaccine. Samples with a second dose at about 4 or about 12 weeks were pooled together. Findings of the study overall: Clonal diversity was possibly underestimated; the donors were predominantly white British and more often female. At study baseline, merely six AZD1222 recipients were seropositive.

Profiled with immunoSEQ multiplex PCR; TCRdb holds only in-frame clones, not every one. The table has some 170,000 clones, 92% seen once; the top ten hold 1.1%. Per germline, CDR1 KGHSH and CDR2 LQKENI. V lost 3 bases and J lost 5; bases outside the gene matches: 5. The CDR3 length is 14 residues. The J gene is TRBJ1-1, the V gene TRBV18; 8 positions agree with TRBD1. The receptor was isolated from an adult who received the AZD1222 COVID-19 vaccine. The sample was peripheral blood, taken 28 days after the second AZD1222 dose. CDR3 sequence: CASSPMDRETEAFF. The CDR3 coding sequence is TGTGCCAGCTCACCTATGGACAGGGAAACTGAAGCTTTCTTT. The full variable domain, completed using reference TRBV18 and TRBJ1-1, is NAGVMQNPRHLVRRRGQEARLRCSPMKGHSHVYWYRQLPEEGLKFMVYLQKENIIDESGMPKERFSAEFPKEGPSILRIQQVVRGDSAAYFCASSPMDRETEAFFGQGTRLTVV.